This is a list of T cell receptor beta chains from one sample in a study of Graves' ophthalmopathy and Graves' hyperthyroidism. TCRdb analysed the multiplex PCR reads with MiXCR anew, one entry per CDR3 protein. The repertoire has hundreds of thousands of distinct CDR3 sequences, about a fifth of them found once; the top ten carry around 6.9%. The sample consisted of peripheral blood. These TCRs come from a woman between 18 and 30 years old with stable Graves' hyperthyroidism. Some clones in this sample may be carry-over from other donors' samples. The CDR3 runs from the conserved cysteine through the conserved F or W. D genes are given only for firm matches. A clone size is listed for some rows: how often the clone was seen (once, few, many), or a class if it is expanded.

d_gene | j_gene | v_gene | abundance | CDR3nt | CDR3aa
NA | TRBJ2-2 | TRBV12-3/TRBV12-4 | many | TGTGCCAGCAGTAACAGGGTTGGCACCGGGGAGCTGTTTTTT | CASSNRVGTGELFF
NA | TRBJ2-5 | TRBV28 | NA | TGTGCCAGCAGCCCTGGCAGGGGGGTAGGAGAGACCCAGTACTTC | CASSPGRGVGETQYF
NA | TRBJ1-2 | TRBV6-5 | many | TGTGCCAGCAGTTATGAGGGTGTCTATGGCTACACCTTC | CASSYEGVYGYTF
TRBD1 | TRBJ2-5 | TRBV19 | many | TGTGCCAGTAGTCCTCTCGGACAGGCCGGACCAGAGACCCAGTACTTC | CASSPLGQAGPETQYF
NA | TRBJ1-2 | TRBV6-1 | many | TGTGCCAGCAGTGAAAGGGGACCCGGCGGCTATGGCTACACCTTC | CASSERGPGGYGYTF
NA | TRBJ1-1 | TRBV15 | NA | TGTGCCACCAGCAGAGGGTACAGGAACACTGAAGCTTTCTTT | CATSRGYRNTEAFF
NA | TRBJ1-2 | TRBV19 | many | TGTGCCAGTAGTAATCTCGGTAGACTGACAAACTATGGCTACACCTTC | CASSNLGRLTNYGYTF
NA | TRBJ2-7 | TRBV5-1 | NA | TGCGCCAGCAGCTTGTACGTCAACTCCTACGAGCAGTACTTC | CASSLYVNSYEQYF
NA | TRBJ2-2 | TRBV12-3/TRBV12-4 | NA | TGTGCCACCCGCCGGCTAGCGACGAACACCGGGGAGCTGTTTTTT | CATRRLATNTGELFF
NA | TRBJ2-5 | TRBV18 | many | TGTGCCAGCTCGCCCGGGACATATCCTCAGGGCCAGTACTTC | CASSPGTYPQGQYF
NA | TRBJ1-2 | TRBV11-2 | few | TGTGCCAGCAGCCTAGGGACCGCCGGGCTTGGTGGCTACACCTTC | CASSLGTAGLGGYTF
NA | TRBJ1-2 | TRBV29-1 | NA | TGCAGCGTTGAAGTTCCGGGGAGCTATGGCTACACCTTC | CSVEVPGSYGYTF
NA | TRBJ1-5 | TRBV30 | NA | TGTGCCTGGAGTGACCCCGGGAGGGGGAGCAGCAATCAGCCCCAGCATTTT | CAWSDPGRGSSNQPQHF
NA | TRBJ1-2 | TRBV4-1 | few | TGCGCCAGCAGCCAAGTGCAGGGGAATGGGTATGGCTACACCTTC | CASSQVQGNGYGYTF
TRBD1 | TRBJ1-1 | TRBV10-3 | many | TGTGCCATCAGTGAAAACCGGGACAGCGAAGCTTTCTTT | CAISENRDSEAFF
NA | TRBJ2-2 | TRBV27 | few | TGTGCCAGCAGTTTACACAGGCCCACCGGGGAGCTGTTTTTT | CASSLHRPTGELFF
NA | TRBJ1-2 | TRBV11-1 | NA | TGTGCCAGCAGCCCTCTGAACGGAGAGTATGAGACGGGCTACACCTTC | CASSPLNGEYETGYTF
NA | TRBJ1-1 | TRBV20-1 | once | TGCAGTGCTAGAGAGGGATCGGACACTGAAGCTTTCTTT | CSAREGSDTEAFF
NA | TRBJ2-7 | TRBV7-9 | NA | TGTGCCAGCAGCTTCTCCGAAGGCTCCTACGAGCAGTACTTC | CASSFSEGSYEQYF
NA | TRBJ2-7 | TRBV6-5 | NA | TGTGCCAGCAGTTTACGGGACTTCTACGAGCAGTACTTC | CASSLRDFYEQYF
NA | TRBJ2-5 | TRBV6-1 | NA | TGTGCCAGCAGTGAACTCAACTCCCGGGTGGGGACCCAGTACTTC | CASSELNSRVGTQYF
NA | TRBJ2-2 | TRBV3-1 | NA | TGTGCCAGCAGCGCCAACCCAGCAGGACTAACTACAGGTGGGGAGCTGTTTTTT | CASSANPAGLTTGGELFF
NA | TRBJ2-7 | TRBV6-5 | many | TGTGCCAGCAGTAACAGGGACTACGAGCAGTACTTC | CASSNRDYEQYF
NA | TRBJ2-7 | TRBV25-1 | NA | TGTGCCAGCAGTTTACTACCACAGGGTGACTGGCACTACGAGCAGTACTTC | CASSLLPQGDWHYEQYF
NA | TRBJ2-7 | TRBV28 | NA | TGTGCCAGCAGTTTAAAGGGCAGGGGCTACGAGCAGTACTTC | CASSLKGRGYEQYF
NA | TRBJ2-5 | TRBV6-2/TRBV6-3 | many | TGTGCCAGCAGTTACCGGGACATTGGGACCCAGTACTTC | CASSYRDIGTQYF
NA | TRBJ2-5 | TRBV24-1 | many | TGTGCCACCAGTGAGATCGGGACGGGGTACCAAGAGACCCAGTACTTC | CATSEIGTGYQETQYF
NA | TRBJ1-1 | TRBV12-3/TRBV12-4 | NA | TGTGCCAGCAGGGGACGTGGGGGTAGTACTGAAGCTTTCTTT | CASRGRGGSTEAFF
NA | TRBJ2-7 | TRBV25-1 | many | TGTGCCAGCAGACGCAGGGCAAACTACGAGCAGTACTTC | CASRRRANYEQYF
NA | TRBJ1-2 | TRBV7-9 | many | TGTGCCAGCAGCTTAAGTCAGGGGTTCTATGGCTACACCTTC | CASSLSQGFYGYTF